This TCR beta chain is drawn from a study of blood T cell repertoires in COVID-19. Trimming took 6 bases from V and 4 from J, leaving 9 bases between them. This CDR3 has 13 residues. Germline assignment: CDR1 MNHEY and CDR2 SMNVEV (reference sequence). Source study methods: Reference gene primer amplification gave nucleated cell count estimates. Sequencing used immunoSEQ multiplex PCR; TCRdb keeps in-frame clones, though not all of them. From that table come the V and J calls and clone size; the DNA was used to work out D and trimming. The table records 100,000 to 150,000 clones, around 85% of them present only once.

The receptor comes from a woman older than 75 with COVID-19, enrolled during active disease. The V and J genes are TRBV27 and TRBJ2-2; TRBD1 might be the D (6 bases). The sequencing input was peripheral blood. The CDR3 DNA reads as TGTGCCAGCAGGCCCAGGGGCACCGGGGAGCTGTTTTTT. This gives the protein CASRPRGTGELFF.